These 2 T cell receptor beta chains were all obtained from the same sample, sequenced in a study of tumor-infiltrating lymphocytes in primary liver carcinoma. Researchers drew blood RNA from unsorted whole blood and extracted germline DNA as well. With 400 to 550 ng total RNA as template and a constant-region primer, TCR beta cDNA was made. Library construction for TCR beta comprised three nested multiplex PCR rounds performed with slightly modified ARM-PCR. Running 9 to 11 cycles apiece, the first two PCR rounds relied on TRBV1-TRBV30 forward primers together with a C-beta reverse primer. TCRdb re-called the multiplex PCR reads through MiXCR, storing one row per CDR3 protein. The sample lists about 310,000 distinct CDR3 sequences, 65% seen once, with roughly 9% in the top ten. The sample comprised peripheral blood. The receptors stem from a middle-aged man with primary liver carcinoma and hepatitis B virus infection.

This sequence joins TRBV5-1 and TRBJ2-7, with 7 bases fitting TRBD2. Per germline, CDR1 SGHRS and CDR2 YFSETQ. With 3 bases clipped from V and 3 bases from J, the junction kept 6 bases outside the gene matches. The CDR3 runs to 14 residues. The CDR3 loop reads CASSWGTISYEQYF. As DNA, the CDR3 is TGCGCCAGCAGCTGGGGGACTATTAGCTACGAGCAGTACTTC.

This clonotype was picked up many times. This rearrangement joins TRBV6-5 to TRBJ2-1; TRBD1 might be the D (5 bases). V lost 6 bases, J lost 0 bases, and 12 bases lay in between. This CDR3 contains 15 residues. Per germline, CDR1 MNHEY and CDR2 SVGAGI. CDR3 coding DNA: TGTGCCAGCAGGGGCAGGGCCACCTCCTACAATGAGCAGTTCTTC. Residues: CASRGRATSYNEQFF.